Shown below are 5 T cell receptor beta chains from a single sample sequenced in a study of shared clonotypes between healthy human individuals. The assay was immunoSEQ multiplex PCR, and TCRdb's table has in-frame clones only and misses some. This sample has around 1.4 million clones, with around 98.5% found just once. Sample: naive CD4+ T cells sorted from blood. Subset indicated: CD45RA+ positively selected. Receptor source: a man aged 30 to 45 in good health.

This clone was counted once. The chain joins TRBV25-1 to TRBJ2-1; 7 bases align to TRBD2. The junction had 12 bases not matched to a gene; V was cut back by 4 bases and J by 0 bases. Germline V lookup: CDR1 MGHDK, CDR2 SYGVNS. This CDR3 region has 18 residues. The CDR3: CASSGRTRLASSYNEQFF. The CDR3 DNA reads TGTGCCAGCAGTGGACGTACAAGACTAGCAAGCTCCTACAATGAGCAGTTCTTC.

The chain's CDR3 is CAISGQEAYEQYF. The CDR3 DNA is TGTGCCATCAGTGGACAGGAGGCCTACGAGCAGTACTTC. The chain carries TRBV10-3 and TRBJ2-7; D is perhaps TRBD1 (6 bases). The germline gives CDR1 ENHRY, CDR2 SYGVKD. The CDR3 length is 13 residues. Trimming removed 4 bases at V and 2 bases at J, with 9 bases between.

The chain couples TRBV15 to TRBJ2-2; D unresolved. Germline CDR1 LNHNV, CDR2 YYDKDF (reference sequence). V was pared by 1 base and J by 6 bases, with 3 bases between. The CDR3 extends over 12 amino acids. CDR3 in DNA: TGTGCCACCAGCAGAGTGCCCGGGGAGCTGTTTTTT. Translation gives CATSRVPGELFF. Together with reference TRBV15 and TRBJ2-2, the CDR3 gives the full variable domain: DAMVIQNPRYQVTQFGKPVTLSCSQTLNHNVMYWYQQKSSQAPKLLFHYYDKDFNNEADTPDNFQSRRPNTSFCFLDIRSPGLGDTAMYLCATSRVPGELFFGEGSRLTVL.

This chain uses TRBV19 with TRBJ2-1, with D unclear. V was trimmed by 7 bases and J by 8 bases, leaving 12 bases between them. CDR1 and CDR2 (germline): LNHDA, SQIVND (reference sequence). This CDR3 contains 12 residues. DNA for the CDR3: TGTGCCAGTAAATCTAGGATCCATGAGCAGTTCTTC. Its translation is CASKSRIHEQFF.

The V gene is TRBV28, the J gene TRBJ2-5, with 10 bases fitting TRBD1. This CDR3 has 14 residues. J gave up 7 bases and V 6 bases, and 8 bases lay outside the gene matches. CDR1 and CDR2 from the germline V gene are MDHEN and SYDVKM. Here the CDR3 DNA reads TGTGCCAGCAGGGGACAGGGGATCGGAACGACCCAGTACTTC. Amino acid sequence: CASRGQGIGTTQYF.